Listed below are T cell receptor beta chains from one sample, sequenced in a study of blood T cell repertoires in COVID-19. Sequencing was performed with immunoSEQ multiplex PCR; in TCRdb, only in-frame clones are kept and a portion is missing. The sample records 400,000 to 550,000 clones, 87% being singletons. The sequenced sample was PBMCs or T cells enriched from blood (not recorded which). Receptors were obtained from a woman aged 18-29 years with acute COVID-19. CDR3s include the opening cysteine and the closing phenylalanine or tryptophan. D genes are given only for firm matches. Clone size appears in some rows only: once, few, many, or a class for an expanded clone.

D gene | J gene | V gene | clone size | CDR3 protein | CDR3 DNA
- | TRBJ1-5 | TRBV18 | - | CASSAGEQQPQHF | TGTGCCAGCTCAGCAGGGGAACAGCAGCCCCAGCATTTT
- | TRBJ1-1 | TRBV20-1 | - | CSARDVRRAFF | TGCAGTGCTAGAGATGTCAGGAGGGCTTTCTTT
TRBD2 | TRBJ2-7 | TRBV7-9 | - | CASSLDGASGTLEQYF | TGTGCCAGCAGCTTAGATGGGGCTAGCGGAACCCTCGAGCAGTACTTC
TRBD1 | TRBJ2-2 | TRBV27 | few | CASRTGGELFF | TGTGCCAGCAGGACAGGGGGGGAGCTGTTTTTT
TRBD1 | TRBJ2-6 | TRBV19 | - | CASSATGAYSGANVLTF | TGTGCCAGTAGTGCGACAGGGGCCTACTCTGGGGCCAACGTCCTGACTTTC
- | TRBJ2-7 | TRBV11-2 | - | CASSLDPGALYEQYF | TGTGCCAGCAGCTTAGATCCGGGAGCTCTTTACGAGCAGTACTTC
- | TRBJ2-1 | TRBV7-9 | - | CASSPGGQRPDEQFF | TGTGCCAGCAGCCCGGGGGGACAACGACCCGATGAGCAGTTCTTC
TRBD1 | TRBJ1-1 | TRBV6-1 | - | CASSEPGQREVFF | TGTGCCAGCAGTGAACCGGGACAGAGAGAAGTTTTCTTT
TRBD1 | TRBJ2-1 | TRBV10-3 | - | CAVDRGGEQFF | TGTGCCGTAGACAGGGGGGGTGAGCAGTTCTTC
- | TRBJ2-7 | TRBV19 | - | CASSIRSTTPRYEQYF | TGTGCCAGTAGTATTCGTAGCACAACCCCACGCTACGAGCAGTACTTC
TRBD1 | TRBJ1-2 | TRBV7-2 | - | CASSLTGGYYGYTF | TGTGCCAGCAGCCTTACAGGGGGCTACTATGGCTACACCTTC
- | TRBJ1-3 | TRBV15 | - | CATSRGGGDGGNTIYF | TGTGCCACCAGCAGAGGAGGGGGGGACGGTGGAAACACCATATATTTT
TRBD1 | TRBJ1-4 | TRBV7-8 | - | CASSLDRGNEKLFF | TGTGCCAGCAGCTTGGACAGGGGAAATGAAAAACTGTTTTTT
- | TRBJ1-1 | TRBV6-1 | - | CASSETTGGNTEAFF | TGTGCCAGCAGTGAAACGACAGGAGGAAACACTGAAGCTTTCTTT
TRBD1 | TRBJ2-7 | TRBV28 | - | CASSLVDRPYEQYF | TGTGCCAGCAGTCTCGTGGACAGGCCCTACGAGCAGTACTTC
- | TRBJ1-2 | TRBV27 | - | CASRGGRAYGYTF | TGTGCCAGCAGGGGAGGACGGGCCTATGGCTACACCTTC
- | TRBJ1-6 | TRBV28 | - | CASSPREGLNSPLHF | TGTGCCAGCAGTCCTCGCGAGGGCTTAAATTCACCCCTCCACTTT
TRBD1 | TRBJ1-2 | TRBV9 | - | CASSRTGDGNYGYTF | TGTGCCAGCAGCCGGACAGGGGATGGGAACTATGGCTACACCTTC
- | TRBJ2-2 | TRBV5-6 | - | CASSWTRGPNTGELFF | TGTGCCAGCAGCTGGACGCGGGGCCCGAACACCGGGGAGCTGTTTTTT
- | TRBJ2-7 | TRBV12-3/TRBV12-4 | - | CASSRDSSYEQYF | TGTGCCAGCAGTCGGGACTCCTCCTACGAGCAGTACTTC
- | TRBJ1-2 | TRBV4-1 | - | CASSPPGLIWKGYTF | TGCGCCAGCAGCCCACCGGGACTTATCTGGAAGGGCTACACCTTC
- | TRBJ1-6 | TRBV18 | - | CASSPIGADRNSPLHF | TGTGCCAGCTCACCTATAGGCGCTGACAGAAATTCACCCCTCCACTTT
TRBD2 | TRBJ2-2 | TRBV5-5 | - | CASRPGTILNTGELFF | TGTGCCAGCAGACCCGGGACTATACTGAACACCGGGGAGCTGTTTTTT
TRBD1 | TRBJ2-7 | TRBV10-3 | - | CATLSGQGSYEQYF | TGTGCCACCCTCTCGGGACAGGGCAGCTACGAGCAGTACTTC
- | TRBJ2-5 | TRBV5-1 | - | CASSSGGQETQYF | TGCGCCAGCAGCTCCGGGGGACAAGAGACCCAGTACTTC
- | TRBJ2-1 | TRBV5-1 | - | CASSWTAGPNNEQFF | TGCGCCAGCAGCTGGACTGCAGGTCCCAACAATGAGCAGTTCTTC
- | TRBJ2-1 | TRBV7-9 | - | CASSLEKGGDEQFF | TGTGCCAGCAGCTTAGAGAAGGGAGGCGATGAGCAGTTCTTC
- | TRBJ1-6 | TRBV9 | once | CASSEAVSSYNSPLHF | TGTGCCAGCAGCGAGGCGGTGAGCTCCTATAATTCACCCCTCCACTTT
TRBD1 | TRBJ1-2 | TRBV10-2 | - | CASSGGQGVQGGYTF | TGCGCCAGCAGTGGCGGACAGGGTGTCCAGGGTGGCTACACCTTC
TRBD2 | TRBJ2-1 | TRBV6-6 | - | CASSRTSGQGNEQFF | TGTGCCAGCAGCCGGACTAGCGGCCAAGGGAATGAGCAGTTCTTC
- | TRBJ2-7 | TRBV6-5 | few | CASSYFDSTSSYEQYF | TGTGCCAGCAGTTACTTCGACAGCACCAGCTCCTACGAGCAGTACTTC
- | TRBJ2-3 | TRBV4-1 | - | CASSHTGTDTQYF | TGCGCCAGCAGCCACACGGGAACAGATACGCAGTATTTT
TRBD2 | TRBJ2-1 | TRBV24-1 | - | CATSVASGGAGEQFF | TGTGCCACCAGTGTGGCTAGCGGGGGGGCCGGTGAGCAGTTCTTC
TRBD1 | TRBJ2-6 | TRBV27 | - | CASSYIPRDSSGANVLTF | TGTGCCAGCAGTTATATACCCCGGGACAGCTCTGGGGCCAACGTCCTGACTTTC
TRBD1 | TRBJ2-7 | TRBV28 | - | CASSFGTGRYEQYF | TGTGCCAGCAGTTTCGGGACAGGCCGCTACGAGCAGTACTTC
TRBD2 | TRBJ2-7 | TRBV5-4 | - | CASSLRLAGGPYEQYF | TGTGCCAGCAGCTTGCGACTAGCGGGAGGGCCCTACGAGCAGTACTTC
- | TRBJ2-7 | TRBV5-1 | - | CASSSLGSSYEQYF | TGCGCCAGCAGCTCACTGGGGAGCTCCTACGAGCAGTACTTC
- | TRBJ1-2 | TRBV6-5 | once | CASSYSAARNYGYTF | TGTGCCAGCAGTTACTCGGCGGCACGGAATTATGGCTACACCTTC
- | TRBJ1-1 | TRBV5-1 | - | CASSGRHTEAFF | TGCGCCAGCAGCGGGCGTCACACTGAAGCTTTCTTT
TRBD1 | TRBJ1-2 | TRBV5-6 | once | CASSVPGQGRGGYTF | TGTGCCAGCAGCGTTCCGGGACAGGGTCGTGGTGGCTACACCTTC
TRBD1 | TRBJ1-6 | TRBV4-1 | - | CASSQEGTVGNSPLHF | TGCGCCAGCAGCCAAGAGGGGACAGTTGGGAATTCACCCCTCCACTTT
- | TRBJ2-7 | TRBV13 | - | CASSLVVGLHPTYEQYF | TGTGCCAGCAGCTTAGTGGTGGGCCTACACCCCACCTACGAGCAGTACTTC
- | TRBJ1-6 | TRBV2 | - | CASSGEGLSNSPLHF | TGTGCCAGCAGTGGTGAGGGCTTGAGCAATTCACCCCTCCACTTT
- | TRBJ1-3 | TRBV15 | - | CATSLAEGPGNTIYF | TGTGCCACCAGCCTAGCGGAGGGGCCTGGAAACACCATATATTTT
- | TRBJ2-2 | TRBV27 | - | CASTLLGGTGELFF | TGTGCCAGCACCCTCCTTGGAGGCACCGGGGAGCTGTTTTTT
- | TRBJ1-6 | TRBV6-5 | - | CASNRVPNSPLHF | TGTGCCAGCAATAGAGTGCCTAATTCACCCCTCCACTTT
- | TRBJ2-1 | TRBV5-5 | once | CASSSPRASASYNEQFF | TGTGCCAGCAGCTCTCCCAGGGCTAGCGCCTCCTACAATGAGCAGTTCTTC
TRBD2 | TRBJ2-3 | TRBV4-1 | - | CASSYSPPTSGPTSTDTQYF | TGCGCCAGCAGCTATAGCCCACCTACTAGCGGACCGACTAGCACAGATACGCAGTATTTT
TRBD2 | TRBJ2-1 | TRBV19 | - | CASSMEGLASYNEQFF | TGTGCCAGTAGTATGGAGGGACTAGCCTCCTACAATGAGCAGTTCTTC
- | TRBJ1-4 | TRBV4-3 | - | CASSKGGGVAEKLFF | TGCGCCAGCAGCAAAGGGGGGGGAGTCGCTGAAAAACTGTTTTTT
- | TRBJ2-7 | TRBV7-6 | few | CASSLKQAHEQYF | TGTGCCAGCAGCTTAAAGCAGGCCCACGAGCAGTACTTC
- | TRBJ1-5 | TRBV6-5 | - | CATQGNQPQHF | TGTGCCACTCAGGGTAATCAGCCCCAGCATTTT
TRBD1 | TRBJ2-2 | TRBV9 | - | CASSETQGAAGELFF | TGTGCCAGCAGCGAAACCCAGGGGGCGGCCGGGGAGCTGTTTTTT
- | TRBJ2-7 | TRBV9 | once | CASSDTGFSYEQYF | TGTGCCAGCAGTGATACAGGGTTCTCCTACGAGCAGTACTTC